This TCR beta chain was recovered during a study of early T cells in non-severe SARS-CoV-2 infection (dated by TCRdb to the early 2020s). The study in broad terms: Because TCR sequencing was done on bulk RNA from unsorted whole blood, the alpha and beta chains could not be paired. The full study reports these points: Matching against VDJdb was skewed toward anti-spike CD8 responses, likely underestimated virus-specific expansions, and missed private and CD4 specificities.

A case-control design nested within a healthcare worker cohort in London, UK, was used, with weekly nasopharyngeal swab PCR tests and blood sampling performed. Healthcare workers were recruited between 23 and 31 March 2020, during the week of the UK lockdown, and were followed weekly for up to about 15 weeks. This clonotype came up a few times. What antigen it recognizes has not been identified. There are no base qualities to consult, and no much larger clone falls within one base. Libraries were built with 5' RACE. Sequencing took place on a NextSeq 500. The TCR library protocol attached unique molecular identifiers to individual cDNA molecules to correct for sequencing error and PCR bias. Both TCR alpha and beta chains were sequenced, and tight co-correlation was observed between alpha and beta sequence abundances in each sample. On the study's bioinformatics: V gene, J gene and CDR3 annotation of TCR sequences was performed with Decombinator V4. Expanded TCRs were defined as changing significantly between any two time points under a Poisson model with p below 0.0001. TCR abundances were normalised to the total number of TCRs sequenced in each sample and reported as counts per million. MAIT TCRs were defined by TRAV1-2 paired with TRAJ12, TRAJ20 or TRAJ33, and iNKT TCRs by TRAV10 paired with TRAJ18. VDJdb, accessed 1 November 2021, was searched for CMV, EBV and SARS-CoV-2 annotated TCRs, with TCRs annotated for multiple antigens excluded. The public sequencing data were trimmed at Q25 with fastp and processed into clonotypes with MiXCR by TCRdb, which kept only in-frame beta chains. Entries are consolidated by CDR3 protein sequence, retaining the most common genes and DNA. These V and J calls derive from TCRdb rather than the authors' analysis. This sample has approximately 74,000 distinct CDR3 sequences in its table, and 11% to 15% of those were observed once. The ten biggest clones cover approximately 11% of the sample.

Taken from the germline V gene (reference sequence), the CDR1 and CDR2 loops are SEHNR and FQNEAQ. Taken from cysteine to phenylalanine, the CDR3 has 17 residues. Only CDR3 DNA is held: 51 bases, read in frame from base 1. Trimming takes 4 bases off V and 2 bases off J; junction bases not matched to a gene: 9. The sample comprised whole blood. The origin of this receptor is an adult who was a healthcare worker with PCR-confirmed SARS-CoV-2 infection or an uninfected control (not recorded which). The receptor chain draws on TRBV7-9 and TRBJ2-1; a stretch of 9 junction bases matches TRBD2. The CDR3 reads as follows: CASSSPQRGAAYNEQFF. Here is the DNA: TGTGCCAGCAGCTCCCCCCAGCGGGGGGCCGCCTACAATGAGCAGTTCTTC.